Listed below are T cell receptor beta chains from one sample, sequenced in a study of human T cells and chemical hapten exposure. One entry per CDR3 protein, called by TCRdb with MiXCR from the RACE reads. Among some 77,000 distinct CDR3 sequences listed, around 10% were seen once. Source: whole blood, taken in connection with sensitization to the hapten diphenylcyclopropenone (DPC). Receptors were obtained from a woman aged 45-59 years with alopecia areata. Some clones in this sample may be carry-over from other donors' samples. Both conserved end residues are trimmed from each CDR3. Clone size, where shown, is once, few, many, or a class for clones that have expanded.

clone size	V gene	J gene	CDR3 protein
many	TRBV14	TRBJ1-2	ASSQVETPGT
few	TRBV25-1	TRBJ2-2	ASSESPPRELF
many	TRBV6-6	TRBJ1-1	AVGGLGGNTEAF
few	TRBV12-3/TRBV12-4	TRBJ1-2	ASSFGTGFYGYT
few	TRBV10-3	TRBJ1-2	AISEPPYGYT
few	TRBV3-1	TRBJ2-7	ASSLRHEGTEQY
-	TRBV29-1	TRBJ2-5	SVEDRRGPETQY
-	TRBV20-1	TRBJ2-7	SAQGRESSYEQY
-	TRBV29-1	TRBJ1-3	SVVGGNTIY
-	TRBV10-3	TRBJ2-7	AISGIAGGLREQY
few	TRBV2	TRBJ2-7	ASSDGSSYEQY
-	TRBV29-1	TRBJ2-1	SVEGQGLDSYNEQF
few	TRBV11-2	TRBJ2-4	ASARTALAKNIQY
few	TRBV3-1	TRBJ1-6	ASSLRTGGSPLH
many	TRBV4-3	TRBJ2-7	ASSQEEGSYEQY
-	TRBV20-1	TRBJ1-5	SARSAADNQPQH
-	TRBV20-1	TRBJ1-5	SALTAGGGEQPQH
-	TRBV20-1	TRBJ1-1	SAKRGVWPGGHGTEAF
many	TRBV28	TRBJ2-7	ASSLASPYEQY
many	TRBV6-2/TRBV6-3	TRBJ1-5	ASSYGTAGAQHSNQPQH
-	TRBV11-3	TRBJ2-5	ASSSSKETQY
few	TRBV20-1	TRBJ1-1	SARGVGKGTEAF
few	TRBV11-2	TRBJ2-1	ASSFGAGTPYNEQF
-	TRBV20-1	TRBJ1-4	SANPTGSSKKLF
-	TRBV6-6	TRBJ2-5	ASRPAGAQETQY
-	TRBV18	TRBJ2-1	ASSSGPYNEQF
many	TRBV6-5	TRBJ2-2	ASSLRETGELF
many	TRBV10-2	TRBJ2-4	ASSLGRGRSPLAKNIQY
few	TRBV7-6	TRBJ1-1	ASSSTGGVNTEAF
many	TRBV4-1	TRBJ2-1	ASSQDRVSNEQF
few	TRBV24-1	TRBJ2-1	ATSPLGEGRGYNEQF
few	TRBV7-9	TRBJ2-7	ASSREGADRGREQY
many	TRBV3-1	TRBJ2-1	ASQRRIAGGYNEQF
few	TRBV6-2/TRBV6-3	TRBJ1-5	ASTGASQPQH
few	TRBV12-3/TRBV12-4	TRBJ1-4	ASSSTGQGPNEKLF
few	TRBV12-3/TRBV12-4	TRBJ2-1	ASSYRTSGRRSNEQF
-	TRBV20-1	TRBJ2-7	SARDLASIYEQY
few	TRBV20-1	TRBJ2-7	SASQAAGIAYEQY
-	TRBV30	TRBJ2-1	ARDSRGNEQF
many	TRBV7-6	TRBJ2-1	ASSLAGGNEQF
few	TRBV7-2	TRBJ1-1	ASSFTGRDTEAF
few	TRBV12-5	TRBJ1-5	ASAPEGGSNQPQH
-	TRBV19	TRBJ1-2	ASSERLPRRYT
-	TRBV7-2	TRBJ1-5	ASSWVSTSNQPQH
many	TRBV7-6	TRBJ2-1	ASSLEGNEQF
few	TRBV7-2	TRBJ1-2	ASSYDRVYGYT
many	TRBV20-1	TRBJ1-6	SARDPFGGSNSPLH
few	TRBV20-1	TRBJ2-5	SAIAQETQY
few	TRBV5-1	TRBJ2-5	ASTRDSFPQETQY
-	TRBV29-1	TRBJ1-1	SVFRTANTEAF
few	TRBV29-1	TRBJ1-4	SVQGAATNEKLF
many	TRBV24-1	TRBJ2-3	ATSDPGEWADTQY
few	TRBV7-9	TRBJ1-1	ASSSAGTRSSEAF
few	TRBV3-1	TRBJ2-7	ASSQGLADYEQY
few	TRBV28	TRBJ2-7	ASSLSGRGSEQY
-	TRBV29-1	TRBJ2-7	SVVQDEQY
-	TRBV18	TRBJ2-1	ASSQLARSSYNEQF
-	TRBV12-3/TRBV12-4	TRBJ2-6	ASSFIGSHPPGANVLT
-	TRBV20-1	TRBJ2-2	SAAGAGGSTGELF